These 21 T cell receptor beta chains were all obtained from the same sample, sequenced in a study of blood T cell repertoires in COVID-19. The table came from immunoSEQ multiplex PCR; TCRdb's copy has only in-frame clones and leaves some out. The repertoire has 200,000 to 300,000 clones, roughly 82% of them found once; the top ten carry 2% to 2.5%. Input material: peripheral blood. The receptor source for this set is a middle-aged man who had recovered from COVID-19.

There are a few counts of this clone. CDR3 DNA sequence: TGTGCCAGCAGCTTTTGGGGCAGGGGGTCTTCCTACAATGAGCAGTTCTTC. It is translated as CASSFWGRGSSYNEQFF. The chain employs TRBV7-2 and TRBJ2-1, with 7 bases lining up with TRBD1. After removal of 3 bases from V and 1 base from J, the junction contained 9 bases not matched to a gene. Germline CDR1 reads SGHTA; CDR2 reads FQGNSA. The CDR3 spans 17 residues. Combining the CDR3 with reference TRBV7-2 and TRBJ2-1 gives the whole variable domain GAGVSQSPSNKVTEKGKDVELRCDPISGHTALYWYRQSLGQGLEFLIYFQGNSAPDKSGLPSDRFSAERTGGSVSTLTIQRTQQEDSAVYLCASSFWGRGSSYNEQFFGPGTRLTVL.

The chain is built from TRBV2 and TRBJ1-5, with 9 bases aligning to TRBD1. The CDR3 extends over 13 amino acids. CDR1 and CDR2 (germline): SNHLY, FYNNEI. V lost 7 bases, J lost 7 bases, and 5 bases stayed unmatched. The CDR3 loop is CASTLGTGQPQHF. CDR3 nucleotide sequence: TGTGCCAGCACCCTAGGGACAGGGCAGCCCCAGCATTTT.

The gene calls are TRBV5-6 and TRBJ1-2, with D possibly TRBD1 on 6 matching bases. Germline loops: CDR1 SGHDT, CDR2 YYEEEE. The CDR3 covers 13 residues. V was trimmed by 1 base and J by 4 bases, leaving 8 bases between them. The CDR3 DNA reads as TGTGCCAGCAGCTTGCCGGACAGCTATGGCTACACCTTC. As protein: CASSLPDSYGYTF.

The chain links TRBV6-5 to TRBJ1-2; no definite D call. Germline CDR1 MNHEY, CDR2 SVGAGI. Trimming took 6 bases from V and 1 from J, leaving 9 bases between them. The CDR3 extends over 13 amino acids. The CDR3 sequence is CASRGNFNYGYTF. CDR3 DNA: TGTGCCAGCAGGGGCAATTTTAACTATGGCTACACCTTC.

The genes are TRBV19 and TRBJ1-1, with 9 positions matching TRBD1. The CDR3 runs to 17 residues. Germline V gene lookup returns CDR1 LNHDA and CDR2 SQIVND (reference sequence). V lost 5 bases and J lost 4; bases outside the gene matches: 14. The DNA of the CDR3 is TGTGCCAGTAGTCCGCGGAACAGGGGGCCGGCGGGCACTGAAGCTTTCTTT. This translates into CASSPRNRGPAGTEAFF.

This chain uses TRBV7-6 with TRBJ1-4; D is unclear. Trimming removed 1 base from V and 4 bases from J, with 13 bases in between. The germline V gene has CDR1 SGHVS and CDR2 FNYEAQ. The CDR3 has 16 amino acids. The CDR3 region has the DNA TGTGCCAGCAGCTTAGAGTTTGGCGGAGATAATGAAAAACTGTTTTTT. Encoded protein: CASSLEFGGDNEKLFF.

The chain links TRBV9 to TRBJ1-1; unclear D gene. CDR1 SGDLS and CDR2 YYNGEE come from the germline V gene. This CDR3 is 12 amino acids long. With 4 bases removed from V and 2 bases from J, the gap between germline ends came to 6 bases. CDR3 DNA: TGTGCCAGCAGCCTACTAAACACTGAAGCTTTCTTT. As protein: CASSLLNTEAFF. Complete variable domain (other parts from reference TRBV9 and TRBJ1-1): DSGVTQTPKHLITATGQRVTLRCSPRSGDLSVYWYQQSLDQGLQFLIQYYNGEERAKGNILERFSAQQFPDLHSELNLSSLELGDSALYFCASSLLNTEAFFGQGTRLTVV.

V usage is TRBV10-1 and J usage is TRBJ1-2; D remains unclear. Trimming took 0 bases from V and 4 from J, leaving 12 bases between them. The CDR3 is made up of 15 amino acids. The germline gives CDR1 WNHNN, CDR2 SYGVQD (reference sequence). CDR3 loop: CASSESRGNSYGYTF. The CDR3 nucleotides are TGCGCCAGCAGTGAGTCGAGAGGGAACAGCTATGGCTACACCTTC.

The chain recombines TRBV2 with TRBJ2-3; TRBD2 aligns across 10 bases. V was clipped by 4 bases and J by 3 bases; unmatched bases: 4. CDR1 is SNHLY and CDR2 is FYNNEI in the germline V gene. The CDR3 is 15 amino acids. CDR3 DNA: TGTGCCAGCAGTGTCAGCGGGGGGGAGACAGATACGCAGTATTTT. Translating gives CASSVSGGETDTQYF.

The table lists this clone with a count of one. V is TRBV11-2 and J is TRBJ2-1; 8 bases are a match to TRBD2. CDR1 SGHAT and CDR2 FQNNGV come from the germline V gene. The trim removed 5 bases at V and 12 bases at J, leaving 15 bases unmatched. CDR3 length equals 15 residues. DNA for the CDR3: TGTGCCAGCAGCCCCGACGAGGGAAGCGGGAGTAGGCAGTTCTTC. Encoded protein: CASSPDEGSGSRQFF.

The rearrangement joins TRBV4-1 to TRBJ1-4; 11 bases agree with TRBD1. This CDR3 region has 19 residues. V dropped 0 bases and J dropped 9; count of bases not matched to a gene: 15. The germline V gene has CDR1 MGHRA and CDR2 YSYEKL. This CDR3 reads CASSQDWGTGGWRAKKLFF. The DNA for the CDR3 is TGCGCCAGCAGCCAAGATTGGGGGACAGGGGGGTGGAGGGCGAAAAAACTGTTTTTT.

The V gene is TRBV18, the J gene TRBJ2-2; TRBD1 agrees at 10 bases. The CDR3 spans 17 residues. Per germline, CDR1 KGHSH and CDR2 LQKENI. The V and J ends lost 4 bases and 5 bases, in that order; junction bases with no gene match: 10. CDR3 DNA: TGTGCCAGCTCACGACAGGGGGCGGAGGGACGAACCGGGGAGCTGTTTTTT. It encodes CASSRQGAEGRTGELFF.

The chain has TRBV5-1 and TRBJ2-7; TRBD1 matches at 9 bases. The CDR3 length is 13 residues. Germline trimming cut 5 bases from V and 3 bases from J; bases unmatched to any gene: 3. CDR1 SGHRS and CDR2 YFSETQ come from the germline V gene. CDR3 nucleotides: TGCGCCAGCAGTCGGGACAGGGTCTACGAGCAGTACTTC. It codes for CASSRDRVYEQYF.

This clone was seen a handful of times. This chain joins TRBV4-3 and TRBJ2-5; 7 nucleotides agree with TRBD2. The V segment lost 0 bases and the J segment 4 bases; nucleotides outside the gene matches: 2. The CDR3 is 14 amino acids. Germline CDR1 is LGHNA and CDR2 is YSLEER. The CDR3 reads CASSQDAGAETQYF. The CDR3 nucleotides read TGCGCCAGCAGCCAAGATGCGGGAGCAGAGACCCAGTACTTC.

The V call is TRBV7-2, the J call TRBJ2-5; 11 nucleotides match TRBD2. CDR1 and CDR2 from the germline V gene are SGHTA and FQGNSA. V shed 5 bases and J 5 bases; nucleotides not matched to a gene: 13. The CDR3 contains 17 residues. The CDR3 reads CASSPGALAGGPETQYF. CDR3 DNA sequence: TGTGCCAGCAGCCCAGGGGCGTTAGCGGGGGGGCCTGAGACCCAGTACTTC.

The chain employs TRBV29-1 and TRBJ2-5; no reliable D call. The V end lost 4 bases, the J end lost 3 bases, and 9 bases lay between the germline ends. The CDR3 spans 12 residues. The germline V gene encodes CDR1 SQVTM and CDR2 ANQGSEA. Here the CDR3 reads CSVGGREETQYF. The CDR3 DNA reads as TGCAGCGTTGGAGGCAGAGAAGAGACCCAGTACTTC. Together with reference TRBV29-1 and TRBJ2-5, the CDR3 gives the full variable domain: SAVISQKPSRDICQRGTSLTIQCQVDSQVTMMFWYRQQPGQSLTLIATANQGSEATYESGFVIDKFPISRPNLTFSTLTVSNMSPEDSSIYLCSVGGREETQYFGPGTRLLVL.

V usage is TRBV5-1 and J usage is TRBJ2-3; 8 nucleotides agree with TRBD2. Germline CDR1 reads SGHRS; CDR2 reads YFSETQ. The CDR3 extends over 15 amino acids. V dropped 3 bases and J dropped 3; count of bases not matched to a gene: 6. The CDR3 loop is CASSSVAGPTDTQYF. The CDR3 bases are TGCGCCAGCAGCTCCGTAGCGGGACCGACAGATACGCAGTATTTT.

This CDR3 is CASSPDFLSSYNEQFF. CDR3 coding DNA: TGTGCCAGCAGCCCGGACTTTTTAAGCTCCTACAATGAGCAGTTCTTC. The V gene is TRBV9, the J gene TRBJ2-1; D may be TRBD2 (5 bases). The CDR3 is 16 residues long. CDR1 and CDR2 (germline): SGDLS, YYNGEE. The V end lost 4 bases, the J end lost 0 bases, and 14 bases lay between the germline ends.

This chain connects TRBV4-1 to TRBJ2-1; D is perhaps TRBD2 (5 bases). The germline CDR1 and CDR2 sequences are MGHRA and YSYEKL. This CDR3 has 16 amino acids. V was trimmed by 1 base and J by 8 bases, leaving 18 bases between them. The CDR3 spells CASSQGGLAASDEQFF. The CDR3 region has the DNA TGCGCCAGCAGCCAAGGAGGGCTAGCTGCTTCCGATGAGCAGTTCTTC.

The chain uses TRBV5-4 and TRBJ2-2, with 8 bases identical to TRBD1. The CDR3 spans 15 residues. From germline, CDR1 is SGHNT and CDR2 YYREEE (reference sequence). V was pared by 2 bases and J by 6 bases, with 6 bases of the junction left unmatched. The CDR3 DNA reads as TGTGCCAGCAGCTTAGGGACAGGTAGAGCCGGGGAGCTGTTTTTT. This codes for CASSLGTGRAGELFF.

In this sample, this clone turned up a few times. The J gene is TRBJ1-3, the V gene TRBV13, with D unclear. The CDR3 loop spans 14 amino acids. The V and J ends lost 2 bases and 3 bases respectively, with 8 bases between them. Germline V lookup: CDR1 PRHDT, CDR2 FYEKMQ (reference sequence). The CDR3 region has the DNA TGTGCCAGCAGCTTATACGGTGGTGGAAACACCATATATTTT. The encoded protein is CASSLYGGGNTIYF.